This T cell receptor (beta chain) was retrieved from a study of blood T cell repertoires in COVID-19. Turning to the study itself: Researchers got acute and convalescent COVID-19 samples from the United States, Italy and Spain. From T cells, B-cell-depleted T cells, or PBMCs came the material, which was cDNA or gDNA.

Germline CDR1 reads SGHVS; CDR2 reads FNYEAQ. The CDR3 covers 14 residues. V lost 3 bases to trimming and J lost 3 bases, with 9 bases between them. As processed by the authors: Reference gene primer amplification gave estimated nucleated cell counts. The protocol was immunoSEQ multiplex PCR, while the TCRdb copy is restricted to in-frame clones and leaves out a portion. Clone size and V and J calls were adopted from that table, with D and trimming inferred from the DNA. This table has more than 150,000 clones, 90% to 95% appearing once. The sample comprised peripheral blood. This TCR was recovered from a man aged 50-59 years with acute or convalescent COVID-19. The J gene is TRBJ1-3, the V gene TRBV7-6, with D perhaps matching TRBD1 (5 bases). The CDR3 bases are TGTGCCAGCAGCTTGGGGCAGGGTGGAAACACCATATATTTT. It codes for CASSLGQGGNTIYF.